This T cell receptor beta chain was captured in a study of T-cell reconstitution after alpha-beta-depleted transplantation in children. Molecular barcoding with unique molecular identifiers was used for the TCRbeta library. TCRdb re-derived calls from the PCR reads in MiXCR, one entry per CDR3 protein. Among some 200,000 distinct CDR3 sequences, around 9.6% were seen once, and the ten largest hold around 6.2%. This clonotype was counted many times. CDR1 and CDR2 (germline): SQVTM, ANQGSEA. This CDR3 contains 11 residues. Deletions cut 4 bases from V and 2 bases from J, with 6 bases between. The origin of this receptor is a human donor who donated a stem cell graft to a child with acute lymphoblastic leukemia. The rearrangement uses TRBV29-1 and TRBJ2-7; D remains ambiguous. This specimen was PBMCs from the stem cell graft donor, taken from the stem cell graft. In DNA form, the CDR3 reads TGCAGCGTTGGAGGCGCCTACGAGCAGTACTTC. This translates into CSVGGAYEQYF.